Here is one T cell receptor (beta chain) with its context. The sample carries other DNA sequences with the same CDR3. Method: immunoSEQ multiplex PCR; TCRdb's copy keeps in-frame clones and lacks some. The data hold 2 million to 2.5 million clones, with approximately 95% observed a single time. This sample is part of a study of shared clonotypes between healthy human individuals. J gave up 2 bases and V 0 bases, and 1 base lay outside the gene matches. Germline CDR1 and CDR2: SGHTA and FQGNSA. This CDR3 region has 16 residues. The sequence came from a man aged 18 to 29 in good health. The rearrangement joins TRBV7-2 to TRBJ2-5; 12 bases fit TRBD2. The sample taken for sequencing was naive CD4+ T cells sorted from blood. Subset indicated: CD45RA+ positively selected. In DNA, the CDR3 is TGTGCCAGCAGCTTAGCGGGACTAGCGGGTCAAGAGACCCAGTACTTC. Protein product: CASSLAGLAGQETQYF.